The rows below give T cell receptor beta chains drawn from one sample of a study of chemoradiotherapy in HPV16-positive cancers. The assay was immunoSEQ multiplex PCR, and TCRdb's table has in-frame clones only and misses some. Among approximately 15,000 clones, roughly 80% were seen once, and the ten largest hold around 1.2%. This specimen was collected from a patient who underwent chemoradiotherapy. These receptor sequences come from a human donor with HPV-associated anogenital cancer. Each CDR3 is given with its conserved first and last residue. Each record gives: D gene, clone size, J gene, V gene, CDR3 protein, CDR3 DNA. A D gene is named only where the DNA matches it firmly. The size field is filled for only some rows; it gives once, few, many or a size class.

D gene: .; clone size: .; J gene: TRBJ1-1; V gene: TRBV18; CDR3 protein: CASSPPKGNTEAFF; CDR3 DNA: TGTGCCAGCTCACCACCGAAGGGAAACACTGAAGCTTTCTTT
D gene: TRBD1; clone size: .; J gene: TRBJ2-5; V gene: TRBV4-3; CDR3 protein: CASSQKQGLQETQYF; CDR3 DNA: TGCGCCAGCAGCCAAAAACAGGGGCTACAAGAGACCCAGTACTTC
D gene: .; clone size: .; J gene: TRBJ1-2; V gene: TRBV12-5; CDR3 protein: CASGFRSQGGGYTF; CDR3 DNA: TGTGCTAGTGGTTTCAGGTCCCAAGGAGGAGGCTACACCTTC
D gene: TRBD1; clone size: .; J gene: TRBJ1-2; V gene: TRBV19; CDR3 protein: CASSIGRGQSYGYTF; CDR3 DNA: TGTGCCAGTAGTATTGGCAGGGGGCAGTCCTATGGCTACACCTTC
D gene: .; clone size: .; J gene: TRBJ2-3; V gene: TRBV6-1; CDR3 protein: CASTRTGSTDTQYF; CDR3 DNA: TGTGCCAGCACCCGAACGGGGTCAACTGATACGCAGTATTTT
D gene: .; clone size: .; J gene: TRBJ2-7; V gene: TRBV2; CDR3 protein: CASSVSEQYF; CDR3 DNA: TGTGCCAGCAGTGTCTCCGAGCAGTACTTC
D gene: TRBD1; clone size: few; J gene: TRBJ2-2; V gene: TRBV25-1; CDR3 protein: CATSRGQGANGELFF; CDR3 DNA: TGTGCCACCTCAAGAGGACAGGGGGCGAACGGGGAGCTGTTTTTT
D gene: .; clone size: .; J gene: TRBJ1-4; V gene: TRBV5-1; CDR3 protein: CASRDDTSTNEKLFF; CDR3 DNA: TGCGCCAGCAGGGACGACACCTCAACTAATGAAAAACTGTTTTTT
D gene: .; clone size: .; J gene: TRBJ2-2; V gene: TRBV4-3; CDR3 protein: CASSQDPGADTGELFF; CDR3 DNA: TGCGCCAGCAGCCAAGATCCAGGGGCGGACACCGGGGAGCTGTTTTTT
D gene: TRBD1; clone size: few; J gene: TRBJ1-6; V gene: TRBV25-1; CDR3 protein: CASSVQGWDSPLHF; CDR3 DNA: TGTGCCAGCAGCGTACAGGGGTGGGATTCACCCCTCCACTTT
D gene: TRBD1; clone size: .; J gene: TRBJ1-2; V gene: TRBV28; CDR3 protein: CASRLQGASNYGYTF; CDR3 DNA: TGTGCCAGCAGGCTACAGGGGGCGTCGAACTATGGCTACACCTTC
D gene: .; clone size: few; J gene: TRBJ1-5; V gene: TRBV10-2; CDR3 protein: CASSDRFNQPQHF; CDR3 DNA: TGCGCCAGCAGTGACAGATTCAATCAGCCCCAGCATTTT
D gene: .; clone size: .; J gene: TRBJ1-6; V gene: TRBV7-8; CDR3 protein: CASSVDSHDSPLHF; CDR3 DNA: TGTGCCAGCAGCGTAGACAGTCATGATTCACCCCTCCACTTT
D gene: .; clone size: .; J gene: TRBJ2-7; V gene: TRBV7-2; CDR3 protein: CASSSRGHPYEQYF; CDR3 DNA: TGTGCCAGCAGCTCCAGGGGCCATCCCTACGAGCAGTACTTC
D gene: .; clone size: .; J gene: TRBJ2-1; V gene: TRBV11-3; CDR3 protein: CASSLGSEGLPLGEQFF; CDR3 DNA: TGTGCCAGCAGCTTAGGAAGTGAGGGGCTCCCTTTGGGTGAGCAGTTCTTC
D gene: TRBD1; clone size: .; J gene: TRBJ2-2; V gene: TRBV18; CDR3 protein: CASSRDRATGELFF; CDR3 DNA: TGTGCCAGCTCGAGGGACAGGGCCACCGGGGAGCTGTTTTTT
D gene: .; clone size: .; J gene: TRBJ1-4; V gene: TRBV6-1; CDR3 protein: CASSEGYNEKLFF; CDR3 DNA: TGTGCCAGCAGTGAAGGTTATAATGAAAAACTGTTTTTT
D gene: .; clone size: .; J gene: TRBJ1-2; V gene: TRBV29-1; CDR3 protein: CSVEGSGLNYGYTF; CDR3 DNA: TGCAGCGTTGAAGGGTCAGGGCTTAACTATGGCTACACCTTC
D gene: .; clone size: .; J gene: TRBJ1-6; V gene: TRBV2; CDR3 protein: CASCPQQYNSPLHF; CDR3 DNA: TGTGCCAGCTGCCCCCAGCAGTATAATTCACCCCTCCACTTT
D gene: .; clone size: .; J gene: TRBJ1-5; V gene: TRBV5-6; CDR3 protein: CASSSLGQPQHF; CDR3 DNA: TGTGCCAGCAGCTCATTGGGCCAGCCCCAGCATTTT
D gene: TRBD1; clone size: .; J gene: TRBJ1-2; V gene: TRBV4-3; CDR3 protein: CASSQGRGGYNYGYTF; CDR3 DNA: TGCGCCAGCAGCCAAGGCAGGGGGGGCTACAACTATGGCTACACCTTC
D gene: TRBD2; clone size: .; J gene: TRBJ2-7; V gene: TRBV5-5; CDR3 protein: CASSLGTSGLVNSYEQYF; CDR3 DNA: TGTGCCAGCAGCTTGGGGACTAGCGGCCTCGTAAACTCCTACGAGCAGTACTTC
D gene: .; clone size: .; J gene: TRBJ1-2; V gene: TRBV30; CDR3 protein: CAWSAGTSYGYTF; CDR3 DNA: TGTGCCTGGAGTGCTGGGACATCCTATGGCTACACCTTC
D gene: .; clone size: .; J gene: TRBJ1-1; V gene: TRBV7-9; CDR3 protein: CASSSAGQLLNTEAFF; CDR3 DNA: TGTGCCAGCAGCTCAGCCGGACAGCTCCTGAACACTGAAGCTTTCTTT
D gene: TRBD1; clone size: .; J gene: TRBJ2-4; V gene: TRBV4-3; CDR3 protein: CASSQSRDRNIQYF; CDR3 DNA: TGCGCCAGCAGCCAATCTCGGGACAGGAACATTCAGTACTTC
D gene: .; clone size: .; J gene: TRBJ1-1; V gene: TRBV6-5; CDR3 protein: CASRLQGFTEAFF; CDR3 DNA: TGTGCCAGCAGACTGCAGGGATTCACTGAAGCTTTCTTT
D gene: TRBD1; clone size: .; J gene: TRBJ2-3; V gene: TRBV6-5; CDR3 protein: CASRTGGSPDTQYF; CDR3 DNA: TGTGCCAGCAGGACAGGGGGCTCACCAGATACGCAGTATTTT
D gene: .; clone size: few; J gene: TRBJ1-5; V gene: TRBV27; CDR3 protein: CASSKGAVEPQHF; CDR3 DNA: TGTGCCAGCAGTAAAGGGGCCGTGGAGCCCCAGCATTTT
D gene: .; clone size: .; J gene: TRBJ1-5; V gene: TRBV19; CDR3 protein: CASSTSNGGNQPQHF; CDR3 DNA: TGTGCCAGTAGTACCTCCAATGGCGGCAATCAGCCCCAGCATTTT
D gene: .; clone size: .; J gene: TRBJ1-5; V gene: TRBV5-6; CDR3 protein: CASSLEGGQPQHF; CDR3 DNA: TGTGCCAGCAGCTTGGAGGGGGGTCAGCCCCAGCATTTT
D gene: TRBD2; clone size: .; J gene: TRBJ2-3; V gene: TRBV7-3; CDR3 protein: CASSLDIAGGKDTQYF; CDR3 DNA: TGTGCCAGCAGCTTAGACATAGCGGGGGGGAAAGATACGCAGTATTTT
D gene: .; clone size: .; J gene: TRBJ1-6; V gene: TRBV6-5; CDR3 protein: CASSVTHSANSPLHF; CDR3 DNA: TGTGCCAGCAGTGTAACACACTCTGCTAATTCACCCCTCCACTTT
D gene: TRBD1; clone size: .; J gene: TRBJ1-1; V gene: TRBV2; CDR3 protein: CASSFNRGRNTEAFF; CDR3 DNA: TGTGCCAGCAGTTTTAACAGGGGGCGTAACACTGAAGCTTTCTTT
D gene: .; clone size: .; J gene: TRBJ1-6; V gene: TRBV30; CDR3 protein: CAWSVRSGVPLHF; CDR3 DNA: TGTGCCTGGAGTGTACGTAGCGGCGTACCCCTCCACTTT
D gene: .; clone size: .; J gene: TRBJ1-6; V gene: TRBV21-1; CDR3 protein: CASSKVGGGSPLHF; CDR3 DNA: .
D gene: TRBD1; clone size: .; J gene: TRBJ2-3; V gene: TRBV9; CDR3 protein: CASSPRSGDRGVDTQYF; CDR3 DNA: TGTGCCAGCAGCCCACGGTCGGGGGACAGGGGAGTCGATACGCAGTATTTT
D gene: .; clone size: .; J gene: TRBJ1-3; V gene: TRBV7-9; CDR3 protein: CASSNYYSTQAGNTIYF; CDR3 DNA: TGTGCCAGCAGCAACTATTACAGTACCCAAGCTGGAAACACCATATATTTT
D gene: TRBD1; clone size: .; J gene: TRBJ2-7; V gene: TRBV28; CDR3 protein: CASSPGQGLHEQYF; CDR3 DNA: TGTGCCAGCAGCCCGGGACAGGGCCTCCACGAGCAGTACTTC
D gene: TRBD1; clone size: .; J gene: TRBJ1-1; V gene: TRBV2; CDR3 protein: CASSEAIPDRGKYTEAFF; CDR3 DNA: TGTGCCAGCAGTGAAGCAATTCCCGACAGGGGGAAGTACACTGAAGCTTTCTTT